One and the same sample provided the 19 T cell receptor beta chains below, sequenced in a study of blood T cells in healthy people across ages. Through a sample-barcoded 5' primer and a J-beta primer mix, a second PCR was run for roughly 7 to 11 cycles. TCRdb independently ran MiXCR on the 5' RACE reads; one entry per CDR3 protein. Of roughly 1.6 million distinct CDR3 sequences in the sample, about 35% were seen once. Source material: blood. These receptors originate from a woman aged 25 to 45 in good health.

The chain is built from TRBV11-2 and TRBJ1-1; D is possibly TRBD1 (6 bases). Germline assignment: CDR1 SGHAT and CDR2 FQNNGV. There are 16 residues in the CDR3. The V end was cut by 1 base, the J end by 3 bases, with 15 bases between. CDR3 residues: CASSLVPGEGDTEAFF. The CDR3 DNA is TGTGCCAGCAGCTTAGTGCCAGGCGAGGGGGACACTGAAGCTTTCTTT.

The chain employs TRBV5-5 and TRBJ1-2; D gene unclear. The CDR3 covers 12 residues. The germline CDR1 and CDR2 sequences are SGHKS and YYEKEE (reference sequence). Trimming removed 4 bases from V and 4 bases from J, with 8 bases in between. CDR3 coding DNA: TGTGCCAGCAGCGCGGTCGGCTATGGCTACACCTTC. Its protein is CASSAVGYGYTF. The complete variable domain, with remaining parts taken from reference TRBV5-5 and TRBJ1-2, reads DAGVTQSPTHLIKTRGQQVTLRCSPISGHKSVSWYQQVLGQGPQFIFQYYEKEERGRGNFPDRFSARQFPNYSSELNVNALLLGDSALYLCASSAVGYGYTFGSGTRLTVV.

The chain has TRBV20-1 and TRBJ2-7; 9 bases are shared with TRBD1. V lost 0 bases, J lost 1 base, and 10 bases stayed unmatched. CDR1 is DFQATT and CDR2 is SNEGSKA in the germline V gene (reference sequence). This CDR3 is built from 17 residues. CDR3 in DNA: TGCAGTGCTAGAGACCCTCGGCCGGGACAGGGATCCTACGAGCAGTACTTC. Translation gives CSARDPRPGQGSYEQYF.

This chain connects TRBV18 to TRBJ2-3, with TRBD2 identical over 10 bases. V shed 3 bases, J shed 4 bases, and the junction held 7 bases outside the gene matches. This CDR3 spans 16 amino acids. CDR1 is KGHSH and CDR2 is LQKENI in the germline V gene. This CDR3 is CASSPPGLAFPDTQYF. The CDR3 DNA follows: TGTGCCAGCTCACCGCCGGGACTAGCGTTTCCAGATACGCAGTATTTT.

With regard to this clonotype: With a much larger clone just one base away, this may be a read error. The CDR3 protein is CSVEIQSGETQYF. CDR3 DNA sequence: TGCAGCGTTGAAATACAGTCCGGGGAGACCCAGTACTTC. This chain links TRBV29-1 with TRBJ2-5; D unresolved. The germline V gene encodes CDR1 SQVTM and CDR2 ANQGSEA. The CDR3 contains 13 residues. V dropped 2 bases and J dropped 5 bases, with 12 bases sitting between them.

This rearrangement joins TRBV12-3 or TRBV12-4 to TRBJ2-3; 10 bases map to TRBD1. This CDR3 spans 17 amino acids. With 0 bases clipped from V and 4 bases from J, the junction kept 7 bases outside the gene matches. The CDR3 spells CASSLAGTGVSADTQYF. The CDR3, as DNA: TGTGCCAGCAGTTTAGCCGGGACAGGGGTTAGCGCAGATACGCAGTATTTT.

V usage is TRBV28 and J usage is TRBJ2-3, with 9 bases lining up with TRBD1. Germline V gene data show CDR1 as MDHEN and CDR2 as SYDVKM. V gave up 6 bases and J gave up 5 bases; unmatched junction bases: 12. The CDR3 has 16 residues. The CDR3 nucleotides are TGTGCCAGCAGCCCAGGACAGGGGCTGGGGGAAGATACGCAGTATTTT. It is translated as CASSPGQGLGEDTQYF.

CDR3: CSARDVRGGQETQYF. CDR3 nucleotides: TGCAGTGCTAGAGATGTCCGGGGGGGCCAAGAGACCCAGTACTTC. The gene calls are TRBV20-1 and TRBJ2-5; TRBD2 agrees at 8 bases. V lost 0 bases to trimming and J lost 1 base; unmatched junction nucleotides: 4. The length of the CDR3 is 15 residues. The germline gives CDR1 DFQATT, CDR2 SNEGSKA (reference sequence).

The gene calls are TRBV28 and TRBJ2-7; 7 nucleotides agree with TRBD1. The germline CDR1 and CDR2 sequences are MDHEN and SYDVKM. J lost 3 bases, V lost 8 bases, and 7 bases had no gene match. This CDR3 is 13 amino acids long. In DNA form, the CDR3 reads TGTGCCAGCGGACCGGGACAGAGCTACGAGCAGTACTTC. As protein: CASGPGQSYEQYF.

This clonotype was seen ten or more times. One junction end does not reproduce the germline sequence, and a read error may be involved. V usage is TRBV4-1 and J usage is TRBJ2-7, with 7 bases matching TRBD2. The CDR3 runs to 13 residues. Germline CDR1 is MGHRA and CDR2 is YSYEKL. The CDR3 loop reads CASSQGREYEQYF. The DNA of the CDR3 is TGTGCCAGCAGCCAAGGGAGGGAGTACGAGCAGTACTTC.

The V gene is TRBV7-9, the J gene TRBJ2-2; no firm D call. Germline CDR1 SEHNR, CDR2 FQNEAQ (reference sequence). Trimming left V 5 bases short and J 6 bases short, with 13 bases between. The CDR3 spans 14 residues. CDR3 sequence: CASSLSDGAGELFF. The CDR3 region has the DNA TGTGCCAGCAGCCTATCGGACGGAGCCGGGGAGCTGTTTTTT.

The chain has TRBV27 and TRBJ1-5; D not resolved. The V end lost 3 bases, the J end lost 9 bases, and 18 bases lay between the germline ends. The CDR3 extends over 15 amino acids. The V gene's germline CDR1 is MNHEY and CDR2 SMNVEV (reference sequence). In DNA, the CDR3 is TGTGCCAGCAGTTTCTCGGCAGCTGCCTCTCGGCCCCAGCATTTT. Translating it yields CASSFSAAASRPQHF.

This clonotype was detected only a few times. The V call is TRBV18, the J call TRBJ2-7, with D perhaps matching TRBD1 or TRBD2 (5 bases each). The V end lost 3 bases, the J end lost 5 bases, and 14 bases lay between the germline ends. The CDR3 sequence is 14 residues long. CDR1 is KGHSH and CDR2 is LQKENI in the germline V gene. The CDR3 protein is CASSPTRRDDEQYF. CDR3 bases: TGTGCCAGCTCACCTACACGCAGGGACGACGAGCAGTACTTC.

V is TRBV12-3 or TRBV12-4 and J is TRBJ1-4; D is perhaps TRBD1 (5 bases). CDR3 length equals 14 residues. Trimming removed 6 bases at V and 8 bases at J, with 16 bases between. The CDR3 DNA reads as TGTGCCAGCAGGCCGACGGGGCCGGCCGAAAAACTGTTTTTT. Residues: CASRPTGPAEKLFF.

The chain has TRBV28 and TRBJ2-7, with D possibly TRBD1 on 6 matching bases. Trimming took off 8 bases at V and 1 base at J, with 15 bases between the two ends. Germline lookup yields CDR1 MDHEN and CDR2 SYDVKM. CDR3 length: 14 amino acids. The DNA of the CDR3 is TGTGCCAGCTACGATCTAGGGGGTTCCTACGAGCAGTACTTC. The encoded protein is CASYDLGGSYEQYF. Variable domain in full (rest from reference TRBV28 and TRBJ2-7): DVKVTQSSRYLVKRTGEKVFLECVQDMDHENMFWYRQDPGLGLRLIYFSYDVKMKEKGDIPEGYSVSREKKERFSLILESASTNQTSMYLCASYDLGGSYEQYFGPGTRLTVT.

This clonotype has a handful of counts. The genes are TRBV20-1 and TRBJ1-2, with a possible D match to TRBD1 (6 bases). Germline V gene data show CDR1 as DFQATT and CDR2 as SNEGSKA (reference sequence). Trimming removed 6 bases at V and 3 bases at J, with 11 bases between. The CDR3 length is 12 residues. The CDR3 protein is CSAYYRDYGYTF. The CDR3 nucleotides read TGCAGTGCGTATTACAGGGACTATGGCTACACCTTC.

This sequence joins TRBV24-1 and TRBJ1-3; 7 bases map to TRBD1. V lost 6 bases to trimming and J lost 0 bases; unmatched junction nucleotides: 7. This CDR3 region has 16 residues. Germline values: CDR1 KGHDR, CDR2 SFDVKD. For the CDR3, the DNA is TGTGCCACCAGTTCGGGGGACAGACGCTCTGGAAACACCATATATTTT. Its translation is CATSSGDRRSGNTIYF.

The chain uses TRBV4-1 and TRBJ2-7; 10 bases align to TRBD1. This CDR3 contains 17 residues. V lost 0 bases to trimming and J lost 2 bases; unmatched junction nucleotides: 7. Germline V gene data show CDR1 as MGHRA and CDR2 as YSYEKL. In DNA, the CDR3 is TGCGCCAGCAGCCAAGATTACACCGGGACAGGGGCCTACGAGCAGTACTTC. Residues: CASSQDYTGTGAYEQYF.

This chain links TRBV11-2 with TRBJ2-1; 9 bases match TRBD2. Germline values: CDR1 SGHAT, CDR2 FQNNGV. After removal of 0 bases from V and 9 bases from J, the junction contained 15 bases not matched to a gene. The CDR3 has 18 amino acids. The CDR3 here is CASSLDWLGSGRFGEQFF. For the CDR3, the DNA is TGTGCCAGCAGCTTAGATTGGCTAGGTAGCGGGAGATTTGGTGAGCAGTTCTTC.